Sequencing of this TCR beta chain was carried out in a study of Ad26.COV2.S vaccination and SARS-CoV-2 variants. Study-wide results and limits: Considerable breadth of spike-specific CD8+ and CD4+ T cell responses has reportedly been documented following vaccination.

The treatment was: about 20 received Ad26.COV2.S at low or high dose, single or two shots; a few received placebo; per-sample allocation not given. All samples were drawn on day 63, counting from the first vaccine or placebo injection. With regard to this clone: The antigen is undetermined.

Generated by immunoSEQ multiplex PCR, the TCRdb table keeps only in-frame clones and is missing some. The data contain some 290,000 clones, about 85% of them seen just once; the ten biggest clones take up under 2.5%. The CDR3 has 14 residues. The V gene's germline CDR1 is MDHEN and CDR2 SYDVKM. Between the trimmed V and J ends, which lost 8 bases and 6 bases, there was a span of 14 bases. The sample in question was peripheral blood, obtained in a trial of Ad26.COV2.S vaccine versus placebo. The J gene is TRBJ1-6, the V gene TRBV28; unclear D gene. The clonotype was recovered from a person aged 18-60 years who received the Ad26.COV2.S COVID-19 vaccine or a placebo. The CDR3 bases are TGTGCCAGCTCGGGTGCCCCTAGTAATTCACCCCTCCACTTT. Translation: CASSGAPSNSPLHF. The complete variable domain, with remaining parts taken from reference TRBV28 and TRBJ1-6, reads DVKVTQSSRYLVKRTGEKVFLECVQDMDHENMFWYRQDPGLGLRLIYFSYDVKMKEKGDIPEGYSVSREKKERFSLILESASTNQTSMYLCASSGAPSNSPLHFGNGTRLTVT.